This is a list of T cell receptor beta chains from one sample in a study of beta chain features in type 1 diabetes. Assay: immunoSEQ multiplex PCR; the TCRdb copy retains only in-frame clones and omits some. Seen here are 310,000 or so clones, approximately 10% observed once, and the top ten hold 0.015%. Sequencing was carried out using naive CD4+ T cells from blood. The receptors shown here come from a woman in her 30s in good health. Each CDR3 is given with its conserved first and last residue. The D gene is left open where the match is weak. Clone size is not always given. Where it is, it says once, few, many or a class for expanded clones.

CDR3 DNA: TGTGCCAGCTCATCCGCCTACGAGCAGTACTTC; CDR3 protein: CASSSAYEQYF; D gene: -; V gene: TRBV18; clone size: few; J gene: TRBJ2-7
CDR3 DNA: TGCAGCGCCACAGGGTGGGAGACCCAGTACTTC; CDR3 protein: CSATGWETQYF; D gene: -; V gene: TRBV29-1; clone size: few; J gene: TRBJ2-5
CDR3 DNA: TGCAGCGTTGATCTGCGGGGAACAGATACGCAGTATTTT; CDR3 protein: CSVDLRGTDTQYF; D gene: -; V gene: TRBV29-1; clone size: few; J gene: TRBJ2-3
CDR3 DNA: TGCGCCAGCAGCCTCGGGACTAGCGGGAGTGTGACAGATACGCAGTATTTT; CDR3 protein: CASSLGTSGSVTDTQYF; D gene: TRBD2; V gene: TRBV4-3; clone size: few; J gene: TRBJ2-3
CDR3 DNA: TGTGCCATCAGTTTCGGGACAGAATCCTACGAGCAGTACTTC; CDR3 protein: CAISFGTESYEQYF; D gene: TRBD1; V gene: TRBV10-3; clone size: few; J gene: TRBJ2-7
CDR3 DNA: TGTGCCACCAGCAGAGGGGACAAAGGGAATGAGCAGTTCTTC; CDR3 protein: CATSRGDKGNEQFF; D gene: -; V gene: TRBV15; clone size: -; J gene: TRBJ2-1
CDR3 DNA: TGCGCCAGCAGCTTGACAGGGGGAGGGAGCGAGCAGTACTTC; CDR3 protein: CASSLTGGGSEQYF; D gene: -; V gene: TRBV5-1; clone size: -; J gene: TRBJ2-7
CDR3 DNA: TGTGCCAGCAGCGTAGTAGGGCCTAGCGGGAGGGCCGGGAATGAGCAGTTCTTC; CDR3 protein: CASSVVGPSGRAGNEQFF; D gene: TRBD2; V gene: TRBV9; clone size: few; J gene: TRBJ2-1
CDR3 DNA: TGTGCCTGGAGTGTACCGGGGACAGTCATTCAGCCCCAGCATTTT; CDR3 protein: CAWSVPGTVIQPQHF; D gene: TRBD1; V gene: TRBV30; clone size: few; J gene: TRBJ1-5
CDR3 DNA: TGTGCCAGCAGTTTATCTGGGACAGGGGGATACGAGCAGTACTTC; CDR3 protein: CASSLSGTGGYEQYF; D gene: TRBD1; V gene: TRBV28; clone size: few; J gene: TRBJ2-7
CDR3 DNA: TGTGCCAGCTCCCAGCAAGCGGAGAGCACAGATACGCAGTATTTT; CDR3 protein: CASSQQAESTDTQYF; D gene: -; V gene: TRBV2; clone size: few; J gene: TRBJ2-3
CDR3 DNA: TGTGCCAGCAGTTACGCAGCTACACCTAGTGAGACCCAGTACTTC; CDR3 protein: CASSYAATPSETQYF; D gene: -; V gene: TRBV6-6; clone size: few; J gene: TRBJ2-5
CDR3 DNA: TGTGCCAGCAGCCAAGATAGGGACAGCCCAAATCGGCCCCAGCATTTT; CDR3 protein: CASSQDRDSPNRPQHF; D gene: TRBD1; V gene: TRBV4-2; clone size: -; J gene: TRBJ1-5
CDR3 DNA: TGTGCCAGCAGCTTCCGCACGGGAGGGTATTTCTACACCTTC; CDR3 protein: CASSFRTGGYFYTF; D gene: -; V gene: TRBV7-2; clone size: -; J gene: TRBJ1-2
CDR3 DNA: TGTGCCAGCAGTTTAATGAGGAGCGGAACCTACGAGCAGTACTTC; CDR3 protein: CASSLMRSGTYEQYF; D gene: -; V gene: TRBV27; clone size: few; J gene: TRBJ2-7
CDR3 DNA: TGTGCCAGCAGTTTCCTTAGCGGGAGTAACTACGAGCAGTACTTC; CDR3 protein: CASSFLSGSNYEQYF; D gene: TRBD2; V gene: TRBV28; clone size: -; J gene: TRBJ2-7
CDR3 DNA: TGTGCCAGCAGTTTCCGACCTCGGGACAGAACGAACACTGAAGCTTTCTTT; CDR3 protein: CASSFRPRDRTNTEAFF; D gene: TRBD1; V gene: TRBV27; clone size: few; J gene: TRBJ1-1
CDR3 DNA: TGCGCCAGCAGCCAAGAACCGCTAGCGGGAATTCACGAGCAGTACTTC; CDR3 protein: CASSQEPLAGIHEQYF; D gene: TRBD2; V gene: TRBV4-3; clone size: few; J gene: TRBJ2-7
CDR3 DNA: TGCGCCAGCAGCTTGGCCGGACAGGGGGCCGGTGAAGCTTTCTTT; CDR3 protein: CASSLAGQGAGEAFF; D gene: TRBD1; V gene: TRBV5-1; clone size: few; J gene: TRBJ1-1
CDR3 DNA: TGTGCCGTCACCGCAGGGGCCAGCTATGGCTACACCTTC; CDR3 protein: CAVTAGASYGYTF; D gene: -; V gene: TRBV7-3; clone size: -; J gene: TRBJ1-2
CDR3 DNA: TGTGCCAGCAGCCGCCGGGGAGGAAACAATGAAAAACTGTTTTTT; CDR3 protein: CASSRRGGNNEKLFF; D gene: -; V gene: TRBV2; clone size: few; J gene: TRBJ1-4
CDR3 DNA: TGTGCCAGCAGCGTAGTAGCGGGAGGGGTCAATGAGCAGTTCTTC; CDR3 protein: CASSVVAGGVNEQFF; D gene: TRBD2; V gene: TRBV9; clone size: few; J gene: TRBJ2-1
CDR3 DNA: TGCGCCAGCAGCTTGATGCAGGGGGCGAATGAGCAGTTCTTC; CDR3 protein: CASSLMQGANEQFF; D gene: TRBD1; V gene: TRBV5-1; clone size: few; J gene: TRBJ2-1
CDR3 DNA: TGTGCCAGCAGCTTACCGGGGACAGATACGCAGTATTTT; CDR3 protein: CASSLPGTDTQYF; D gene: -; V gene: TRBV13; clone size: -; J gene: TRBJ2-3
CDR3 DNA: TGTGCCAGCGACTCTAGCAATCAGCCCCAGCATTTT; CDR3 protein: CASDSSNQPQHF; D gene: -; V gene: TRBV28; clone size: -; J gene: TRBJ1-5
CDR3 DNA: TGTGCCAGCAGCCAGGACACCATAACAGATACGCAGTATTTT; CDR3 protein: CASSQDTITDTQYF; D gene: -; V gene: TRBV4-2; clone size: few; J gene: TRBJ2-3
CDR3 DNA: TGTGCCAGTAGTATTACCCTAGCGGGAGTCACCGGGGAGCTGTTTTTT; CDR3 protein: CASSITLAGVTGELFF; D gene: TRBD2; V gene: TRBV19; clone size: few; J gene: TRBJ2-2
CDR3 DNA: TGTGCCAGCAGTGAACGGGCGGGAAGCTCCTACGAGCAGTACTTC; CDR3 protein: CASSERAGSSYEQYF; D gene: -; V gene: TRBV28; clone size: -; J gene: TRBJ2-7
CDR3 DNA: TGTGCCAGCAGCCGGACAGGGAGCACCGGGGAGCTGTTTTTT; CDR3 protein: CASSRTGSTGELFF; D gene: TRBD1; V gene: TRBV9; clone size: few; J gene: TRBJ2-2
CDR3 DNA: TGTGCCAGCAGCTGGAGGGACGGTAACACCGGGGAGCTGTTTTTT; CDR3 protein: CASSWRDGNTGELFF; D gene: -; V gene: TRBV7-2; clone size: few; J gene: TRBJ2-2
CDR3 DNA: TGTGCCAGCAGCACCCGAGCGGGAGGCACCGGGGAGCTGTTTTTT; CDR3 protein: CASSTRAGGTGELFF; D gene: TRBD2; V gene: TRBV7-9; clone size: -; J gene: TRBJ2-2
CDR3 DNA: TGTGCCAGCAGAGCCGGGACAGAAAGCAATCAGCCCCAGCATTTT; CDR3 protein: CASRAGTESNQPQHF; D gene: TRBD1; V gene: TRBV27; clone size: -; J gene: TRBJ1-5